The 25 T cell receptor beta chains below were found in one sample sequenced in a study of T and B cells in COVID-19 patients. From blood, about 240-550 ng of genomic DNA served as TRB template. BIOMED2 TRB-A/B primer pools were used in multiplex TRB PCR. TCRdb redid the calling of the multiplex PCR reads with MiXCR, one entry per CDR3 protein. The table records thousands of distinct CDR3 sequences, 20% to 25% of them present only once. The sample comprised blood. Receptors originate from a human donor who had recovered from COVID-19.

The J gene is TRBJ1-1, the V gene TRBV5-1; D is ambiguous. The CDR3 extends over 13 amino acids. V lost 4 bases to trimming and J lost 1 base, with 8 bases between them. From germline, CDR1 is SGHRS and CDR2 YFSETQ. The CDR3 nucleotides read TGCGCCAGCAGCCAACGGGGGAACACTGAAGCTTTCTTT. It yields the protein CASSQRGNTEAFF.

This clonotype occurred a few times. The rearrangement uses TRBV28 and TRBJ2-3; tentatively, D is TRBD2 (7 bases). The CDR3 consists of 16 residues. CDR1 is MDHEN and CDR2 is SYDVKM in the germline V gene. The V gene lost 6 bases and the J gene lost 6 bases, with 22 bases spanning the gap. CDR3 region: CASRTPRGGAGDTQYF. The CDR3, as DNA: TGTGCCAGCAGAACCCCCCGAGGGGGGGCCGGCGATACGCAGTATTTT.

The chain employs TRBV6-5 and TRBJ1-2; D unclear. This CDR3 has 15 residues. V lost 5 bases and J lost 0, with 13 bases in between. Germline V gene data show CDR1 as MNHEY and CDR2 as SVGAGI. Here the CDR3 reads CASSEGHTTNYGYTF. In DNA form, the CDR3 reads TGTGCCAGCAGTGAGGGCCACACTACTAACTATGGCTACACCTTC.

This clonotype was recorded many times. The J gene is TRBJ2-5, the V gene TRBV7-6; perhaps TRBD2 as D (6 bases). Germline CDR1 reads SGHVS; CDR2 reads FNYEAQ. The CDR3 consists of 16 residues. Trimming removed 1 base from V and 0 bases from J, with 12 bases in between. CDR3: CASSLVFGGNQETQYF. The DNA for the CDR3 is TGTGCCAGCAGCTTAGTATTCGGGGGTAACCAAGAGACCCAGTACTTC.

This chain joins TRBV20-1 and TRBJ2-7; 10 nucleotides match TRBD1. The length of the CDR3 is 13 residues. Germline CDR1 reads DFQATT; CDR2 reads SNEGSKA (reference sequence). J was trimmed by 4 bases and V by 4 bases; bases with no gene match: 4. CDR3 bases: TGCAGTGCTACCCGGACAGGGGGGTACGAGCAGTACTTC. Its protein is CSATRTGGYEQYF.

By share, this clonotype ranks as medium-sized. The CDR3 here is CASSERVAGGYEQYF. The CDR3 DNA follows: TGTGCCAGCAGTGAAAGAGTAGCGGGGGGCTACGAGCAGTACTTC. The chain joins TRBV6-1 to TRBJ2-7, with 10 bases fitting TRBD2. Germline CDR1 is MNHNS and CDR2 is SASEGT. After removal of 2 bases from V and 3 bases from J, the junction contained 4 bases not matched to a gene. The CDR3 has 15 amino acids.

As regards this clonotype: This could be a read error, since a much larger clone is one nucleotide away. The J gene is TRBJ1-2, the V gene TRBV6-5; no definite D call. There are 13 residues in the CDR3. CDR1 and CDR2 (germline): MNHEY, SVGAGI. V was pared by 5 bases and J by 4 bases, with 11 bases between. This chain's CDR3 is CASSAGQSYGYTF. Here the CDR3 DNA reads TGTGCCAGCAGTGCAGGCCAGAGCTATGGCTACACCTTC.

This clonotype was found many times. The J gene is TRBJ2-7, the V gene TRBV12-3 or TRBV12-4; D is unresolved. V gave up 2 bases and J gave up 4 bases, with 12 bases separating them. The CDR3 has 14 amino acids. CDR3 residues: CASSLFLGAYEQYF. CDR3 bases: TGTGCCAGCAGTTTATTTCTAGGCGCTTACGAGCAGTACTTC.

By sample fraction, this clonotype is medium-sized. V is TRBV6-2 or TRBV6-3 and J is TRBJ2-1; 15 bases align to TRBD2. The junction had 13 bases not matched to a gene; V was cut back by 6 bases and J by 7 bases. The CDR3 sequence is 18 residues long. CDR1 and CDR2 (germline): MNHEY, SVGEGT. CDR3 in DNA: TGTGCCAGCAGCCCCGGACTAGCGGGGGGGCCGAGTAGGAATGAGCAGTTCTTC. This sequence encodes CASSPGLAGGPSRNEQFF.

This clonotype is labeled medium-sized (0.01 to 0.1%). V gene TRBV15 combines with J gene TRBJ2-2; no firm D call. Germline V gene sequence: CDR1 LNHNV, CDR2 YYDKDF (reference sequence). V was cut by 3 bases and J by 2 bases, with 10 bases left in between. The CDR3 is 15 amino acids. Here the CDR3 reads CATSRAQDNTGELFF. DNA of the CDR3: TGTGCCACCAGCAGGGCCCAGGATAACACCGGGGAGCTGTTTTTT.

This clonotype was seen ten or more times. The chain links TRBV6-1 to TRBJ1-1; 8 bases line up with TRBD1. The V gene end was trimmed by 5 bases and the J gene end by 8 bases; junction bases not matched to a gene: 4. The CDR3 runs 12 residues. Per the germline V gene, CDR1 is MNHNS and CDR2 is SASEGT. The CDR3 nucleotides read TGTGCCAGCAGTTCGGGACAGGCGGAAGCTTTCTTT. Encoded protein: CASSSGQAEAFF.

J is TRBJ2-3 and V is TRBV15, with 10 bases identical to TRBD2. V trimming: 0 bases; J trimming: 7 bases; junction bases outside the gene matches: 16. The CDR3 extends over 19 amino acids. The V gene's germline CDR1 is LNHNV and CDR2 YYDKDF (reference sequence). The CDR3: CATSRDLRERGGWSYTQYF. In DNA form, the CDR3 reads TGTGCCACCAGCAGAGATTTACGTGAGCGGGGGGGCTGGAGTTATACGCAGTATTTT.

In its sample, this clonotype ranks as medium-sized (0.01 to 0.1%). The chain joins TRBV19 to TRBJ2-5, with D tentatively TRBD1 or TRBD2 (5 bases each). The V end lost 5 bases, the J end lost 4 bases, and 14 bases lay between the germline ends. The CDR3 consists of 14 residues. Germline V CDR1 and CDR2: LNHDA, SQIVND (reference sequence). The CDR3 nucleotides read TGTGCCAGTAGTTACGGGTTGGGGGTAGAGACCCAGTACTTC. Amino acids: CASSYGLGVETQYF.

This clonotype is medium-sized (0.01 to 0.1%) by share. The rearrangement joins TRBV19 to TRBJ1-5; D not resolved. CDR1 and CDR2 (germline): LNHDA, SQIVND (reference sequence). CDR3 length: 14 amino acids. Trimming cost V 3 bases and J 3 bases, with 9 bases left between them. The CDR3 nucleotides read TGTGCCAGTAGTATGGGCCTTTTCAATCAGCCCCAGCATTTT. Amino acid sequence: CASSMGLFNQPQHF.

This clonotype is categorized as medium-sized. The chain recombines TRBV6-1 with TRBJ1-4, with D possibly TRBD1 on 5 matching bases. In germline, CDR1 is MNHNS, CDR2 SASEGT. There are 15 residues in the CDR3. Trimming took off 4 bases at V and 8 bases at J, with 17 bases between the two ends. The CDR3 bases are TGTGCCAGCAGTGCAGGGTGGGATAGTCGGGAAAAACTGTTTTTT. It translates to CASSAGWDSREKLFF.

In DNA form, the CDR3 reads TGTGCCAGCAGCTTACCCATAAAAGTTCTAGCGGGTGGATTACAGTATTTT. Its translation: CASSLPIKVLAGGLQYF. The rearrangement links TRBV7-2 to TRBJ2-3; TRBD2 matches at 8 bases. Unmatched junction bases numbered 19, after V lost 2 bases and J lost 12 bases. Germline CDR1 and CDR2: SGHTA and FQGNSA. The CDR3 is 17 residues long.

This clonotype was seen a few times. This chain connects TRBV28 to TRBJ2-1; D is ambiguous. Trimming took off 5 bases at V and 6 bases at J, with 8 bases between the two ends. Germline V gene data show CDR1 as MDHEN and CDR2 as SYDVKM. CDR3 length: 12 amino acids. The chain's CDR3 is CASSLRFNEQFF. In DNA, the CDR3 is TGTGCCAGCAGTCTTCGCTTCAATGAGCAGTTCTTC. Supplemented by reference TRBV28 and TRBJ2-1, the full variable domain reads DVKVTQSSRYLVKRTGEKVFLECVQDMDHENMFWYRQDPGLGLRLIYFSYDVKMKEKGDIPEGYSVSREKKERFSLILESASTNQTSMYLCASSLRFNEQFFGPGTRLTVL.

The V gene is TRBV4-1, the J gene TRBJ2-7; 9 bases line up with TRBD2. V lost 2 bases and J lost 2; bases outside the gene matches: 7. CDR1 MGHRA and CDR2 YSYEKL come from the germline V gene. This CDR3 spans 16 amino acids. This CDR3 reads CASSQRSGGGAYEQYF. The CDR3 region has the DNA TGCGCCAGCAGCCAAAGATCCGGCGGGGGGGCCTACGAGCAGTACTTC.

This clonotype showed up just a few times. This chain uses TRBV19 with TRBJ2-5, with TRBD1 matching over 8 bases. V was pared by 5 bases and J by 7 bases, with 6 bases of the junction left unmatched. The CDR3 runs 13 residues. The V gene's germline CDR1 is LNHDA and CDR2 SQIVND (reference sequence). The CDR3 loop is CASSLGQGRTQYF. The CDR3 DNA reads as TGTGCCAGTAGTCTCGGACAGGGTAGGACCCAGTACTTC.

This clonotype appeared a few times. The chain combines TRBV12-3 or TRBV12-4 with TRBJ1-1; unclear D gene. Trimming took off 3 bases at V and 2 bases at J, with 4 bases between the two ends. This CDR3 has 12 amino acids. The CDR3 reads CASSFHNTEAFF. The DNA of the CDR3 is TGTGCCAGCAGTTTCCACAACACTGAAGCTTTCTTT.

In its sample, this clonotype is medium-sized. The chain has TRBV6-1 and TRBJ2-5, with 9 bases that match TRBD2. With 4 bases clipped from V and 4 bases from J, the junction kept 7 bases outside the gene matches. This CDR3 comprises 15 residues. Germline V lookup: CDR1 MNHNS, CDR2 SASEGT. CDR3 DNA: TGTGCCAGCAGTGGGGCAGCGGGGGGCGCAGAGACCCAGTACTTC. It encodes CASSGAAGGAETQYF.

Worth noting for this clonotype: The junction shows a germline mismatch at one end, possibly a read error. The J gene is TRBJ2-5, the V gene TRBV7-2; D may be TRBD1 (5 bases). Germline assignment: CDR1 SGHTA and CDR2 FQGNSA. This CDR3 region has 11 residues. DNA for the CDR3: TGCCGGAATGGGGCGAAGGAGACCCAGTACTTC. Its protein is CRNGAKETQYF.

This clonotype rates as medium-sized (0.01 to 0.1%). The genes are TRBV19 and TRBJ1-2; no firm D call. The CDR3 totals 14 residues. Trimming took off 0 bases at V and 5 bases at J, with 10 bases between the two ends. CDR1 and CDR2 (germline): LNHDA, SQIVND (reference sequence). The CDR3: CASSIEGLVYGYTF. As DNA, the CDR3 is TGTGCCAGTAGTATAGAGGGATTGGTTTATGGCTACACCTTC.

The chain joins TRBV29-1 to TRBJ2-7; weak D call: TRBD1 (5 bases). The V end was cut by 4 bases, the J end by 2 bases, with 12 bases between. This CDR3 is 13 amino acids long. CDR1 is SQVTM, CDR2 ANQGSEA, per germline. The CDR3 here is CSVGWGAAYEQYF. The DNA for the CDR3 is TGCAGCGTTGGGTGGGGCGCAGCCTACGAGCAGTACTTC.

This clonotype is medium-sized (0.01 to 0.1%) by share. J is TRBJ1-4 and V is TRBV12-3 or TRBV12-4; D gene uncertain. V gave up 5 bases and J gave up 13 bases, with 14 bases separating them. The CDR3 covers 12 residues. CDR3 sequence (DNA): TGTGCCAGCAGTCCTGGGCCCAGAGGACTGTTTTTT. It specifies CASSPGPRGLFF.